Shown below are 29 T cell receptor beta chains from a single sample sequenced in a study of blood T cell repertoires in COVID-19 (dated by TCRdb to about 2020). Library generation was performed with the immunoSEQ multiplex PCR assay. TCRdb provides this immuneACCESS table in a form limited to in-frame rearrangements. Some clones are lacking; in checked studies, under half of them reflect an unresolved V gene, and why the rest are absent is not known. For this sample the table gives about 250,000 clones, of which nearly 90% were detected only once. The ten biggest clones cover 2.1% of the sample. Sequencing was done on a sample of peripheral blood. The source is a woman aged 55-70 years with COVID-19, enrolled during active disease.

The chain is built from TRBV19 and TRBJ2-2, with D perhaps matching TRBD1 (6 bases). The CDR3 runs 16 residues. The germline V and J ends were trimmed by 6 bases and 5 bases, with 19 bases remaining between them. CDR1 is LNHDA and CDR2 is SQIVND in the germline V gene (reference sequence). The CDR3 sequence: CASRVAGGSLTGELFF. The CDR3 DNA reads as TGTGCCAGTAGAGTTGCTGGGGGCTCTTTGACCGGGGAGCTGTTTTTT.

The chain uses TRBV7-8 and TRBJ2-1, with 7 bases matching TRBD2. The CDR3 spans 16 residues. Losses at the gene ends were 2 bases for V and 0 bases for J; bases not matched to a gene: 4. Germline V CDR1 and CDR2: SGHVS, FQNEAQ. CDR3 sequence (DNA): TGTGCCAGCAGCTTAACCCTAGCGGCCTCCTACAATGAGCAGTTCTTC. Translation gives CASSLTLAASYNEQFF.

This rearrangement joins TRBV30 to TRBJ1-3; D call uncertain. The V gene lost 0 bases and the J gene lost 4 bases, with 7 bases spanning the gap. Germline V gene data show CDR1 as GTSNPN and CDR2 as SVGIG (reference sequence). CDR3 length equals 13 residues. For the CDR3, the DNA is TGTGCCTGGAGTGTACGCGCCGGAAACACCATATATTTT. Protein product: CAWSVRAGNTIYF.

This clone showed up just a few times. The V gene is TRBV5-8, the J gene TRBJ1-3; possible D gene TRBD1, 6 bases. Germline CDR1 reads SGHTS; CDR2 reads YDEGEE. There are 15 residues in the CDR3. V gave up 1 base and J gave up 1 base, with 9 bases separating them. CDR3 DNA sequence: TGTGCCAGCAGCTTGACAGGGTCTTCTGGAAACACCATATATTTT. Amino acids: CASSLTGSSGNTIYF.

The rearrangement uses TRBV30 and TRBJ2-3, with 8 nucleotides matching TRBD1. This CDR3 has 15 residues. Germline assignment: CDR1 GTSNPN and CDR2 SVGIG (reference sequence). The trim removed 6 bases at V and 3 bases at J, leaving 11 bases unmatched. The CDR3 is CACAPSGQGTDTQYF. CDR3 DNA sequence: TGTGCCTGCGCGCCGTCAGGACAGGGTACAGATACGCAGTATTTT.

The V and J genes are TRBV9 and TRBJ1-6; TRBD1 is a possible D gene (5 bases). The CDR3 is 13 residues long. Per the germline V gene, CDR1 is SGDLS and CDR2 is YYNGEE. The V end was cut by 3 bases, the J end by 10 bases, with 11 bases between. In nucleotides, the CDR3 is TGTGCCAGCAGCGAAGGGGAAAGATCACCCCTCCACTTT. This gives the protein CASSEGERSPLHF.

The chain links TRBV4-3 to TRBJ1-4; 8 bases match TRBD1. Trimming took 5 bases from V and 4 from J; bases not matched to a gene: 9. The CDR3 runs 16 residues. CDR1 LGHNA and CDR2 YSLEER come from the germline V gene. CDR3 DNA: TGCGCCAGCAGCTCGCTGGGGACAGGCTTTAATGAAAAACTGTTTTTT. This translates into CASSSLGTGFNEKLFF.

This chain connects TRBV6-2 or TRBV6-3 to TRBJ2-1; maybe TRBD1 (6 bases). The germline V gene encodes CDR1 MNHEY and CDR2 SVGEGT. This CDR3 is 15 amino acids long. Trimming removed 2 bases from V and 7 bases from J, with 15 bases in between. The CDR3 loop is CASSYLRDIANEQFF. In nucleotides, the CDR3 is TGTGCCAGCAGTTACCTCCGGGACATTGCTAATGAGCAGTTCTTC.

CDR3 sequence: CSVGTGGNTDTQYF. CDR3 DNA: TGCAGCGTGGGGACAGGGGGAAACACAGATACGCAGTATTTT. The V gene is TRBV29-1, the J gene TRBJ2-3, with 11 positions matching TRBD1. This CDR3 has 14 residues. CDR1 SQVTM and CDR2 ANQGSEA come from the germline V gene. Germline trimming cut 6 bases from V and 2 bases from J; bases unmatched to any gene: 4.

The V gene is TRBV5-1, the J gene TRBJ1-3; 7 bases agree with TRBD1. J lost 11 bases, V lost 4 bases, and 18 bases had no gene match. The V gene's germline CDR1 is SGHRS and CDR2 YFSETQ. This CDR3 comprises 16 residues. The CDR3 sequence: CASSRGWGQNTRAIYF. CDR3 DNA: TGCGCCAGCAGCCGGGGGTGGGGACAGAACACGAGAGCCATATATTTT.

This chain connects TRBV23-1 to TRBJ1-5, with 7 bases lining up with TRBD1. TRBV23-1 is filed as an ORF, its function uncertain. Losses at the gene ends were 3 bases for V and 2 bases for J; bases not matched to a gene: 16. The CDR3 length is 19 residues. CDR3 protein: CASSHPTGRKSVGNQPQHF. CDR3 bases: TGCGCCAGCAGTCACCCGACAGGGAGAAAAAGCGTGGGCAATCAGCCCCAGCATTTT.

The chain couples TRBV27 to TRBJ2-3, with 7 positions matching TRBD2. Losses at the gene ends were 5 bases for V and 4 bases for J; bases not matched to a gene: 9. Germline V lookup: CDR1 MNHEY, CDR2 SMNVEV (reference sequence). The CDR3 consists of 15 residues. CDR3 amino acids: CASSPGLGEPDTQYF. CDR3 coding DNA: TGTGCCAGCAGTCCCGGACTAGGGGAGCCAGATACGCAGTATTTT.

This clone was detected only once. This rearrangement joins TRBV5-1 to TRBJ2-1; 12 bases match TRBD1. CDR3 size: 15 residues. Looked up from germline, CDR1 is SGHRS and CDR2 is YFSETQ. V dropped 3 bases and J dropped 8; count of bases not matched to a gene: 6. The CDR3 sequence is CASSWGQGARDEQFF. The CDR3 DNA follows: TGCGCCAGCAGCTGGGGACAGGGGGCTAGGGATGAGCAGTTCTTC. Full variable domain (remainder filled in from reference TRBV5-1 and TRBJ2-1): KAGVTQTPRYLIKTRGQQVTLSCSPISGHRSVSWYQQTPGQGLQFLFEYFSETQRNKGNFPGRFSGRQFSNSRSEMNVSTLELGDSALYLCASSWGQGARDEQFFGPGTRLTVL.

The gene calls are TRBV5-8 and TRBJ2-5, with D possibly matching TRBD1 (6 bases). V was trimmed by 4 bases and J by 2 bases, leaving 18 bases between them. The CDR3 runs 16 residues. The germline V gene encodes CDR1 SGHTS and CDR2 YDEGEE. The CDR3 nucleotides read TGTGCCAGCAGCACCAGGGGAAGGTCCGTACAAGAGACCCAGTACTTC. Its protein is CASSTRGRSVQETQYF. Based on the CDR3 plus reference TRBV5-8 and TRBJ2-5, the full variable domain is EAGVTQSPTHLIKTRGQQATLRCSPISGHTSVYWYQQALGLGLQFLLWYDEGEERNRGNFPPRFSGRQFPNYSSELNVNALELEDSALYLCASSTRGRSVQETQYFGPGTRLLVL.

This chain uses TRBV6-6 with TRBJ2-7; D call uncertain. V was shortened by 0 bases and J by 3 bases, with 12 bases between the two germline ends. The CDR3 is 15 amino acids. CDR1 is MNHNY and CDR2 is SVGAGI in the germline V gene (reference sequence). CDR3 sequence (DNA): TGTGCCAGCAGTTACTCACTACCACCCCTCTACGAGCAGTACTTC. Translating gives CASSYSLPPLYEQYF.

CDR3 sequence: CASSPSGTGKANGGPDEQYF. For the CDR3, the DNA is TGTGCCAGCAGCCCATCCGGGACAGGGAAGGCGAACGGGGGGCCTGATGAGCAGTACTTC. The V and J genes are TRBV9 and TRBJ2-7, with 9 bases identical to TRBD1. CDR1 and CDR2 (germline): SGDLS, YYNGEE. J was trimmed by 7 bases and V by 4 bases; bases with no gene match: 27. This CDR3 is built from 20 residues.

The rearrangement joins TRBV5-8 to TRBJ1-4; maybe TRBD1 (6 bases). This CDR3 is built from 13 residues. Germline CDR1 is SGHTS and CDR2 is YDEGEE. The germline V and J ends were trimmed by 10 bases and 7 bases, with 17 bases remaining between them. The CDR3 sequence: CAAAGASREKLFF. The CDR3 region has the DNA TGTGCCGCAGCGGGGGCGAGCCGTGAAAAACTGTTTTTT.

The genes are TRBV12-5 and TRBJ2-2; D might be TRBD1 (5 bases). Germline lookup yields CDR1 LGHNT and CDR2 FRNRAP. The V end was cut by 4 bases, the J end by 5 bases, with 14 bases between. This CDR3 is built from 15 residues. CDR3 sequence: CASGSGKRGTGELFF. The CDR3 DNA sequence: TGTGCTAGTGGTTCGGGCAAAAGGGGAACCGGGGAGCTGTTTTTT.

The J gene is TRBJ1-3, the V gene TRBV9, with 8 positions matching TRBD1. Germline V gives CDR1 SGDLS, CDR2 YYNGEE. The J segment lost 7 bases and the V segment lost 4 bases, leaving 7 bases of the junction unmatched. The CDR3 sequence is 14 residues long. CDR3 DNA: TGTGCCAGCAGCCCGGGACAGGCCGCTAACACCATATATTTT. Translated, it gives CASSPGQAANTIYF.

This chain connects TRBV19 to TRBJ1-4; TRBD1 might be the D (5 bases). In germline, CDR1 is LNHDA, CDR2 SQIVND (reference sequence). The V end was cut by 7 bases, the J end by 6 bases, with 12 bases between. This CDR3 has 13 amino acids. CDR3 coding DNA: TGTGCCAGTACGGGGGGAAGGTATGAAAAACTGTTTTTT. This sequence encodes CASTGGRYEKLFF.

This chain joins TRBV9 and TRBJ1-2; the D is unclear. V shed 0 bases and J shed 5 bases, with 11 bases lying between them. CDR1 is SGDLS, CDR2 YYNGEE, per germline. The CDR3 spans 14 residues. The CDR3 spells CASSVDSGTYGYTF. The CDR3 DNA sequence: TGTGCCAGCAGCGTAGATTCAGGAACGTATGGCTACACCTTC. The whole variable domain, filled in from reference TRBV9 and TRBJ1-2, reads DSGVTQTPKHLITATGQRVTLRCSPRSGDLSVYWYQQSLDQGLQFLIQYYNGEERAKGNILERFSAQQFPDLHSELNLSSLELGDSALYFCASSVDSGTYGYTFGSGTRLTVV.

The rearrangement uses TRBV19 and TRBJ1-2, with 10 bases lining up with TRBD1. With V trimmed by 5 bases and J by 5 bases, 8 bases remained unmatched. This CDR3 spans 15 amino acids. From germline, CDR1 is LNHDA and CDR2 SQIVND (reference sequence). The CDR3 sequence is CASSPGQGWAYGYTF. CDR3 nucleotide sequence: TGTGCCAGTAGTCCGGGACAGGGGTGGGCATATGGCTACACCTTC.

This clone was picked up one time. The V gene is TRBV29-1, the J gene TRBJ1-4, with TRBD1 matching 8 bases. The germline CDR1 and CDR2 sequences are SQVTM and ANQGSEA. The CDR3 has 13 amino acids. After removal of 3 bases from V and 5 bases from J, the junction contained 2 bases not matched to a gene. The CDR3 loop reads CSVDQGANEKLFF. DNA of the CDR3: TGCAGCGTTGATCAGGGGGCGAATGAAAAACTGTTTTTT.

The CDR3 reads CASSESVGTEFSGELFF. The CDR3 DNA sequence: TGTGCCAGCAGTGAATCGGTCGGGACAGAGTTTTCCGGGGAGCTGTTTTTT. The rearrangement joins TRBV25-1 to TRBJ2-2; the match to TRBD1 covers 7 bases. Germline-derived CDR1 and CDR2 are MGHDK and SYGVNS. The CDR3 runs 17 residues. Losses at the gene ends were 1 base for V and 6 bases for J; bases not matched to a gene: 11.

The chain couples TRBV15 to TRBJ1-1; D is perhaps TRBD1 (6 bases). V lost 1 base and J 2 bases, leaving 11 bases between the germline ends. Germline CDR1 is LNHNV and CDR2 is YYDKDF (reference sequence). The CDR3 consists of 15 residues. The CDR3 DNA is TGTGCCACCAGCAGAGCAGGGGAAGGTAACACTGAAGCTTTCTTT. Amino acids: CATSRAGEGNTEAFF. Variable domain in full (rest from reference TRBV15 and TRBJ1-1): DAMVIQNPRYQVTQFGKPVTLSCSQTLNHNVMYWYQQKSSQAPKLLFHYYDKDFNNEADTPDNFQSRRPNTSFCFLDIRSPGLGDTAMYLCATSRAGEGNTEAFFGQGTRLTVV.

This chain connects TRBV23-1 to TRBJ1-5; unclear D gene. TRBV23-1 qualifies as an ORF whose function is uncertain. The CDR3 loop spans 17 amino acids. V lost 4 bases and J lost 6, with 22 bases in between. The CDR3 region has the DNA TGCGCCAGCAGTCTATACCCTCTCAGAGGGTTAGGTCAGCCCCAGCATTTT. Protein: CASSLYPLRGLGQPQHF.

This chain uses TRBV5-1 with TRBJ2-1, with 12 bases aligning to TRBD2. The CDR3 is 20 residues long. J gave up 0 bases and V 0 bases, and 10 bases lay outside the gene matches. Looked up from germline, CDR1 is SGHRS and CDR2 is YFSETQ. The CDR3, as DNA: TGCGCCAGCAGCTTGGAATCGGCTAGCGGGGGGGATTCCTCCTACAATGAGCAGTTCTTC. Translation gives CASSLESASGGDSSYNEQFF.

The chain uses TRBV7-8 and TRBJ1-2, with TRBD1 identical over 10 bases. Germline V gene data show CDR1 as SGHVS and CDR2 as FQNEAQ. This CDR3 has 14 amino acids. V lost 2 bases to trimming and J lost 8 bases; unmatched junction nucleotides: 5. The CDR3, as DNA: TGTGCCAGCAGCTTACGGACAGGGGGTGAAGGCTACACCTTC. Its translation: CASSLRTGGEGYTF.

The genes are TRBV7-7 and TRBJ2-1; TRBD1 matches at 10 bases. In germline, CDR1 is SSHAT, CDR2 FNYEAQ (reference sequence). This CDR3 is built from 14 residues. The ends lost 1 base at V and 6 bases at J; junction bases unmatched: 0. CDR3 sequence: CASSLGTGGNEQFF. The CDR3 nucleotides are TGTGCCAGCAGCTTAGGGACAGGGGGCAATGAGCAGTTCTTC.